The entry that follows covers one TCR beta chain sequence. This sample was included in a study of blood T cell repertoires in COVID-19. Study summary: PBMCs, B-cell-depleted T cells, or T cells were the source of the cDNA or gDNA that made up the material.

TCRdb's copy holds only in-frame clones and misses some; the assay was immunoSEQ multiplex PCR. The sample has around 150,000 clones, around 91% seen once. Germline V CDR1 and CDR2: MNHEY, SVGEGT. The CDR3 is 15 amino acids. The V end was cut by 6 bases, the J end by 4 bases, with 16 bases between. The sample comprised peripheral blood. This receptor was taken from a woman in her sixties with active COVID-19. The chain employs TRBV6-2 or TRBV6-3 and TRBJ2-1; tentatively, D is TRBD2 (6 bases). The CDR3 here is CASSPAGSPYNEQFF. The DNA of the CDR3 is TGTGCCAGCAGCCCTGCCGGGAGTCCGTACAATGAGCAGTTCTTC.